The 4 T cell receptor beta chains below come from one sample, sequenced in a study of cytomegalovirus exposure and HLA in healthy donors. PCR employed 60 Vbeta and 13 Jbeta primers. Clones were read by immunoSEQ multiplex PCR, and TCRdb kept only the in-frame ones, dropping some. The sample shows 120,000 or so clones, roughly 77% of them seen only once. Sequencing was performed on PBMCs. The receptors here all came from a man aged 18 to 30 in good health and CMV-seronegative.

The J gene is TRBJ1-4, the V gene TRBV7-8, with 8 bases lining up with TRBD1. Per germline, CDR1 SGHVS and CDR2 FQNEAQ. V shed 5 bases and J 2 bases; nucleotides not matched to a gene: 4. The CDR3 covers 15 residues. The CDR3: CASSPRTGTNEKLFF. CDR3 bases: TGTGCCAGCAGCCCTCGGACAGGGACTAATGAAAAACTGTTTTTT.

The rearrangement joins TRBV5-8 to TRBJ1-3; D uncertain. CDR3 length: 14 residues. Trimming shortened V by 2 bases and J by 3 bases, and 9 bases separated the two germline ends. Germline V gene data show CDR1 as SGHTS and CDR2 as YDEGEE. CDR3 sequence (DNA): TGTGCCAGCAGCTTCGAGAGGGATGGAAACACCATATATTTT. Translated, it gives CASSFERDGNTIYF.

The chain couples TRBV19 to TRBJ1-3; D remains unclear. CDR1 is LNHDA and CDR2 is SQIVND in the germline V gene (reference sequence). CDR3 length: 14 residues. V was trimmed by 9 bases and J by 2 bases, leaving 14 bases between them. The CDR3 nucleotides are TGTGCCAGCCAAGGACTGTCGACTGGAAACACCATATATTTT. Protein product: CASQGLSTGNTIYF.

The V call is TRBV27, the J call TRBJ2-5; the D gene is possibly TRBD1 (6 bases). The ends were cut back, 6 bases at V and 2 bases at J, with 16 bases in the middle. The CDR3 length is 15 residues. Germline lookup yields CDR1 MNHEY and CDR2 SMNVEV (reference sequence). The CDR3 DNA follows: TGTGCCAGCAGACGGACTGGACAGTGGCAAGAGACCCAGTACTTC. This sequence encodes CASRRTGQWQETQYF.